Each of the 14 T cell receptor beta chains below was sequenced from the same sample in a study of cytomegalovirus exposure and HLA in healthy donors listed by TCRdb under 2017. The library was made by the immunoSEQ multiplex PCR assay. For the multiplex PCR, a mixture combining 60 forward primers for TCR Vbeta segments and 13 reverse primers for TCR Jbeta segments was used. TCRdb's version of the immuneACCESS table is confined to in-frame rearrangements and falls short of the full clone set. An unresolved V gene accounts for under half of the shortfall where checked; the remainder is of unknown origin. For this sample the table gives 140,000 to 150,000 clones, of which 75% to 90% were detected only once. The top ten constitute roughly 2.9% of the sample. Specimen: PBMCs. The receptors shown here come from a woman under 40 in good health and CMV-seronegative.

V and J are TRBV28 and TRBJ2-3; 8 bases are shared with TRBD2. Per the germline V gene, CDR1 is MDHEN and CDR2 is SYDVKM. This CDR3 has 13 amino acids. Unmatched junction bases numbered 7, after V lost 10 bases and J lost 4 bases. CDR3 in DNA: TGTGCCACCGGGGGGGGTCCCCCAGATACGCAGTATTTT. This encodes CATGGGPPDTQYF.

The chain combines TRBV5-4 with TRBJ2-3; D possibly corresponds to TRBD2 (5 bases). V shed 4 bases and J shed 2 bases, with 14 bases lying between them. Per the germline V gene, CDR1 is SGHNT and CDR2 is YYREEE (reference sequence). The CDR3 loop spans 15 amino acids. The CDR3 sequence: CASSPDFVTTDTQYF. CDR3 DNA sequence: TGTGCCAGCAGCCCGGACTTCGTTACCACAGATACGCAGTATTTT.

The CDR3: CASRVWGTTGELFF. DNA of the CDR3: TGTGCCAGCAGGGTGTGGGGCACGACCGGGGAGCTGTTTTTT. V usage is TRBV28 and J usage is TRBJ2-2; D may be TRBD1 (5 bases). The CDR3 runs 14 residues. Trimming cost V 6 bases and J 5 bases, with 13 bases left between them. The germline V gene encodes CDR1 MDHEN and CDR2 SYDVKM. The variable domain in full, with the rest retrieved from reference TRBV28 and TRBJ2-2, is DVKVTQSSRYLVKRTGEKVFLECVQDMDHENMFWYRQDPGLGLRLIYFSYDVKMKEKGDIPEGYSVSREKKERFSLILESASTNQTSMYLCASRVWGTTGELFFGEGSRLTVL.

This clone was seen more than once but under ten times. This chain connects TRBV4-3 to TRBJ2-1; 9 bases line up with TRBD1. CDR3 length: 16 amino acids. CDR1 LGHNA and CDR2 YSLEER come from the germline V gene. J lost 1 base, V lost 1 base, and 2 bases had no gene match. CDR3 in DNA: TGCGCCAGCAGCCAAGTAGGGACAGGGTCCTACAATGAGCAGTTCTTC. The encoded protein is CASSQVGTGSYNEQFF.

This clone was picked up a small number of times. The V gene is TRBV7-6, the J gene TRBJ1-1; D unclear. Looked up from germline, CDR1 is SGHVS and CDR2 is FNYEAQ. Trimming pared 0 bases from V and 4 bases from J, leaving 9 bases between. CDR3 size: 14 residues. The DNA of the CDR3 is TGTGCCAGCAGCTTAGCAGAGGGTACCACTGAAGCTTTCTTT. Translated: CASSLAEGTTEAFF.

The chain joins TRBV14 to TRBJ1-1; no firm D call. The CDR3 contains 16 residues. Germline CDR1 and CDR2: SGHDN and FVKESK. Trimming took 1 base from V and 0 from J, leaving 12 bases between them. This CDR3 reads CASSQGMRGMNTEAFF. Here the CDR3 DNA reads TGTGCCAGCAGCCAAGGAATGCGGGGAATGAACACTGAAGCTTTCTTT. The whole variable domain, remainder taken from reference TRBV14 and TRBJ1-1, is EAGVTQFPSHSVIEKGQTVTLRCDPISGHDNLYWYRRVMGKEIKFLLHFVKESKQDESGMPNNRFLAERTGGTYSTLKVQPAELEDSGVYFCASSQGMRGMNTEAFFGQGTRLTVV.

This clone has just a few counts. The V and J genes are TRBV6-6 and TRBJ2-7; 10 bases fit TRBD1. Germline CDR1 MNHNY, CDR2 SVGAGI (reference sequence). Unmatched junction bases numbered 10, after V lost 7 bases and J lost 7 bases. The CDR3 loop spans 14 amino acids. The CDR3 DNA follows: TGTGCCAGCAACGCCGGGACAGGGGACGGAGAGCAGTACTTC. It yields the protein CASNAGTGDGEQYF.

This chain links TRBV11-3 with TRBJ2-1; D might be TRBD1 (6 bases). Germline V CDR1 and CDR2: SGHNT, YENEEA. V dropped 5 bases and J dropped 7 bases, with 18 bases sitting between them. This CDR3 region has 15 residues. The CDR3 DNA is TGTGCCAGCAGCCCTCGGACAGCCGAGAGAAATGAGCAGTTCTTC. Translation: CASSPRTAERNEQFF.

This chain uses TRBV5-4 with TRBJ1-4; 10 nucleotides agree with TRBD1. This CDR3 comprises 17 residues. Per the germline V gene, CDR1 is SGHNT and CDR2 is YYREEE (reference sequence). The J segment lost 6 bases and the V segment lost 0 bases, leaving 8 bases of the junction unmatched. CDR3: CASSLERQGASDEKLFF. CDR3 DNA sequence: TGTGCCAGCAGCTTGGAGAGACAGGGGGCCAGTGATGAAAAACTGTTTTTT.

This chain uses TRBV10-3 with TRBJ2-5; TRBD1 matches 7 bases. The CDR3 length is 13 residues. Germline loops: CDR1 ENHRY, CDR2 SYGVKD. V shed 11 bases and J 1 base; nucleotides not matched to a gene: 7. CDR3 DNA sequence: TGTGCCGTCGGGACAGAAGTCCAAGAGACCCAGTACTTC. As protein: CAVGTEVQETQYF.

The chain recombines TRBV7-6 with TRBJ2-7; tentative D call: TRBD1 (6 bases). V lost 4 bases, J lost 3 bases, and 16 bases lay in between. The CDR3 is 15 residues long. CDR1 and CDR2 (germline): SGHVS, FNYEAQ. This CDR3 is CASSSHREEGYEQYF. The DNA of the CDR3 is TGTGCCAGCAGCTCGCACAGGGAAGAGGGCTACGAGCAGTACTTC.

The chain links TRBV6-5 to TRBJ2-2; 8 bases agree with TRBD2. Germline V gene data show CDR1 as MNHEY and CDR2 as SVGAGI. This CDR3 has 14 residues. J lost 5 bases, V lost 6 bases, and 5 bases had no gene match. CDR3: CASRPGGGTGELFF. In DNA, the CDR3 is TGTGCCAGCAGACCGGGGGGGGGTACCGGGGAGCTGTTTTTT.

The chain combines TRBV25-1 with TRBJ1-1; D is possibly TRBD1 (6 bases). Trimming stripped 0 bases from V and 3 bases from J, with 11 bases between. The CDR3 extends over 15 amino acids. The V gene's germline CDR1 is MGHDK and CDR2 SYGVNS. This CDR3 is CASSEYTGSDTEAFF. CDR3 DNA sequence: TGTGCCAGCAGTGAATACACAGGGTCGGACACTGAAGCTTTCTTT.

The chain joins TRBV27 to TRBJ2-1, with TRBD2 identical over 7 bases. CDR1 and CDR2 (germline): MNHEY, SMNVEV (reference sequence). The CDR3 sequence is 12 residues long. The V and J ends lost 2 bases and 9 bases, in that order; junction bases with no gene match: 1. As DNA, the CDR3 is TGTGCCAGCAGTTTAACGGGGGGTGAGCAGTTCTTC. Translation gives CASSLTGGEQFF.